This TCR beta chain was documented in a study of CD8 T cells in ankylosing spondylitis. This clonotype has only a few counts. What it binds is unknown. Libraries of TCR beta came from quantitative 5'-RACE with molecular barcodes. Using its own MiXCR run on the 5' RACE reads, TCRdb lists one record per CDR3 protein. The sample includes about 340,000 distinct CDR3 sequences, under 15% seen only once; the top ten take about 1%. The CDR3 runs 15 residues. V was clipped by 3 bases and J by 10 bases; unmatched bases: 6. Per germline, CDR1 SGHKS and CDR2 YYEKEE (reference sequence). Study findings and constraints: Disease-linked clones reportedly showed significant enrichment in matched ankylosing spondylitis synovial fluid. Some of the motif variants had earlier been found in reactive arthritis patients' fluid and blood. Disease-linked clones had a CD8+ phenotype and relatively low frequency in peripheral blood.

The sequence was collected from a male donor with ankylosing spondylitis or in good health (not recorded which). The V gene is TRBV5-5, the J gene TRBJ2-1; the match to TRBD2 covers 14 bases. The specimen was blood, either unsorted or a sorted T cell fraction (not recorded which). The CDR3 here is CASSWLGLAGDEQFF. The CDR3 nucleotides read TGTGCCAGCAGCTGGTTGGGACTAGCGGGAGACGAGCAGTTCTTC.